This entry lists 8 T cell receptor beta chains sequenced from one sample in a study of identical twins. TCRdb re-called the 5' RACE reads through MiXCR, storing one row per CDR3 protein. This table has under 300,000 distinct CDR3 sequences, about 8% appearing once. This same sample was also taken into another study, of yellow fever vaccine responses in identical twins.

The sequencing input was CD8+ T cells sorted from blood. The source of these receptors is a woman aged 18-29 years in good health.

The V and J genes are TRBV29-1 and TRBJ2-7; D gene ambiguous. Trimming removed 4 bases from V and 3 bases from J, with 16 bases in between. The CDR3 has 14 residues. Germline V gene lookup returns CDR1 SQVTM and CDR2 ANQGSEA. CDR3 amino acids: CSVVAPRSVYEQYF. CDR3 DNA: TGCAGCGTTGTAGCCCCCCGGAGCGTCTACGAGCAGTACTTC.

This rearrangement joins TRBV5-1 to TRBJ2-2, with a tentative D call TRBD2 (6 bases). Deletions cut 4 bases from V and 6 bases from J, with 13 bases between. CDR3 size: 14 residues. Germline CDR1 reads SGHRS; CDR2 reads YFSETQ. The CDR3 nucleotides read TGCGCCAGCAGCGCAAGGAGGGACTCCGGGGAGCTGTTTTTT. As protein: CASSARRDSGELFF.

This clonotype was recorded at least ten times. The chain recombines TRBV28 with TRBJ2-1; the D gene is possibly TRBD2 (6 bases). This CDR3 contains 15 residues. Germline V lookup: CDR1 MDHEN, CDR2 SYDVKM. Trimming pared 3 bases from V and 7 bases from J, leaving 16 bases between. CDR3 nucleotides: TGTGCCAGCAGTTTCAGGAGGGAGGATAAGAATGAGCAGTTCTTC. Translated, it gives CASSFRREDKNEQFF.

This clonotype was observed at least ten times. V is TRBV12-3 or TRBV12-4 and J is TRBJ2-5; D perhaps matches TRBD2 (6 bases). The CDR3 is made up of 14 amino acids. The V gene lost 3 bases and the J gene lost 4 bases, with 12 bases spanning the gap. The DNA for the CDR3 is TGTGCCAGCAGTTTGGAGGGTTGGGGAGAGACCCAGTACTTC. Translation: CASSLEGWGETQYF.

This clonotype has at least ten counts. The chain employs TRBV15 and TRBJ1-2; 9 nucleotides line up with TRBD1. J gave up 3 bases and V 1 base, and 18 bases lay outside the gene matches. CDR3 length: 20 amino acids. Looked up from germline, CDR1 is LNHNV and CDR2 is YYDKDF (reference sequence). The CDR3 DNA sequence: TGTGCCACCAGCAGAGTTATTTTCCGGGACAGGGCAAGGTGGGACTATGGCTACACCTTC. As protein: CATSRVIFRDRARWDYGYTF.

This clonotype was detected only a few times. This sequence joins TRBV5-1 and TRBJ2-5, with no clear D. The CDR3 length is 15 residues. V was shortened by 2 bases and J by 5 bases, with 16 bases between the two germline ends. Germline CDR1 and CDR2: SGHRS and YFSETQ. The DNA of the CDR3 is TGCGCCAGCAGCTTAGCTCCAGCCCCGGCGGAGACCCAGTACTTC. This sequence encodes CASSLAPAPAETQYF. Together with reference TRBV5-1 and TRBJ2-5, the CDR3 gives the full variable domain: KAGVTQTPRYLIKTRGQQVTLSCSPISGHRSVSWYQQTPGQGLQFLFEYFSETQRNKGNFPGRFSGRQFSNSRSEMNVSTLELGDSALYLCASSLAPAPAETQYFGPGTRLLVL.

The chain has TRBV5-6 and TRBJ2-1, with D uncertain. The germline CDR1 and CDR2 sequences are SGHDT and YYEEEE. Trimming left V 4 bases short and J 6 bases short, with 11 bases between. CDR3 length: 13 amino acids. The DNA for the CDR3 is TGTGCCAGCAGCCCCGGGCAGTTCAATGAGCAGTTCTTC. The encoded protein is CASSPGQFNEQFF.

This chain connects TRBV21-1 to TRBJ1-1; the table's D call, TRBD1, was not checked against the DNA. TRBV21-1 has pseudogene status. CDR3 size: 18 residues. The CDR3 spells CASSKVKPGQGLNTEAFF. The CDR3 nucleotides are TGTGCCAGCAGCAAAGTGAAGCCGGGACAGGGGCTGAACACTGAAGCTTTCTTT.